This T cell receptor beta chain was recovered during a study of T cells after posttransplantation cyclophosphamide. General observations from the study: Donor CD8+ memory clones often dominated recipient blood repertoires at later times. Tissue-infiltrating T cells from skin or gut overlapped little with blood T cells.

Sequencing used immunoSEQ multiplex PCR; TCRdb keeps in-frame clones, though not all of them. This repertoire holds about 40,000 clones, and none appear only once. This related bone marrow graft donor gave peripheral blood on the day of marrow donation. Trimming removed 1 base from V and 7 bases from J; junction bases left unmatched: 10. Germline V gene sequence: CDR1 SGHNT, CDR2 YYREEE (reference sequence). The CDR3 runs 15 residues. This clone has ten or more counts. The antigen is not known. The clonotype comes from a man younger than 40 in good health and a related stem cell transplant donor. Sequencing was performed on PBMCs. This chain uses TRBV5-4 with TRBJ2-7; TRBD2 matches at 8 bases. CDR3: CASSLNSRGGQEQYF. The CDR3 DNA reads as TGTGCCAGCAGCTTGAATAGTCGGGGGGGCCAAGAGCAGTACTTC.